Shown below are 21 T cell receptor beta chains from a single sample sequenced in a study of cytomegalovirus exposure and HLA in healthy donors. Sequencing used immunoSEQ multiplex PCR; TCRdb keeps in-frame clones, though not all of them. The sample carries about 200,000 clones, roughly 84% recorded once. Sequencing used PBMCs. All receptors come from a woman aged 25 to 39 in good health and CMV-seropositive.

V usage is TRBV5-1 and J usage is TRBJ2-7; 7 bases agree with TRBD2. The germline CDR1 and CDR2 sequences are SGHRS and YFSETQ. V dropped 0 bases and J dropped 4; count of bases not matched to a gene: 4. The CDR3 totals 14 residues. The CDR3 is CASSLGGRAYEQYF. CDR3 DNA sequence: TGCGCCAGCAGCTTGGGTGGGAGGGCGTACGAGCAGTACTTC.

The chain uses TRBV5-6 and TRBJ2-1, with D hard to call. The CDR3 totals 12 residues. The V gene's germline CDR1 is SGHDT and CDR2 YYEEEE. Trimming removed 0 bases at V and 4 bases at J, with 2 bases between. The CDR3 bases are TGTGCCAGCAGCTTGGCATACAATGAGCAGTTCTTC. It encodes CASSLAYNEQFF.

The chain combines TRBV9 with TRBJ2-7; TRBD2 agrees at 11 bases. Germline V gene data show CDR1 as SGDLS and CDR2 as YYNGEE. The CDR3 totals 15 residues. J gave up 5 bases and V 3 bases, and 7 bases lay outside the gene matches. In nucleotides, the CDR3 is TGTGCCAGCAGCGCATCCTCGGGACTAGCGGACGAGCAGTACTTC. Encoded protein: CASSASSGLADEQYF.

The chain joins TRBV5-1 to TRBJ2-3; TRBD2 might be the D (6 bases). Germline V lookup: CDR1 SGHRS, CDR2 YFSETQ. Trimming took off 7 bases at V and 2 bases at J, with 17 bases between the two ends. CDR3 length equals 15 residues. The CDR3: CASLREWGDTDTQYF. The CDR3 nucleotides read TGCGCCAGCCTCCGGGAATGGGGGGACACAGATACGCAGTATTTT.

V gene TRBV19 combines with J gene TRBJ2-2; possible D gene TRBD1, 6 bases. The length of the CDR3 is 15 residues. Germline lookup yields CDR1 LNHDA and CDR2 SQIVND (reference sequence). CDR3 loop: CATRTIQGNTGELFF. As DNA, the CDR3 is TGTGCAACAAGGACCATACAGGGGAACACCGGGGAGCTGTTTTTT.

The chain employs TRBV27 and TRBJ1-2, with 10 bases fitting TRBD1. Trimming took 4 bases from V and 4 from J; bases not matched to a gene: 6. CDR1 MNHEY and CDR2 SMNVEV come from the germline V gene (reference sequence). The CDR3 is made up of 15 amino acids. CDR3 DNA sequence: TGTGCCAGCAGTTCCGACAGGGGGCCTTCCTATGGCTACACCTTC. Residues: CASSSDRGPSYGYTF.

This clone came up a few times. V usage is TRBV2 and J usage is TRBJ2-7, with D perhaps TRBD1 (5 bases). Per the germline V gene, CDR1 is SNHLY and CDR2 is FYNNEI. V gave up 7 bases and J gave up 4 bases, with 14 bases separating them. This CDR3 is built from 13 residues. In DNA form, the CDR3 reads TGTGCCAGCAACAGGCAGCTAAATTACGAGCAGTACTTC. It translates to CASNRQLNYEQYF.

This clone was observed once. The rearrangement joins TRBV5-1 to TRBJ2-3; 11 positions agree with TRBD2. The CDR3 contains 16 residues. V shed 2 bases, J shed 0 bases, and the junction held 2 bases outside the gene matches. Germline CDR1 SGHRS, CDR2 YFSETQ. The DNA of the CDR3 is TGCGCCAGCAGCTTTCGACTAGCGGGGAGCACAGATACGCAGTATTTT. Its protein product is CASSFRLAGSTDTQYF.

This CDR3 is CASSLVWTDGSSYNEQFF. In DNA form, the CDR3 reads TGTGCCAGCAGCTTAGTTTGGACGGATGGGAGCTCCTACAATGAGCAGTTCTTC. The chain recombines TRBV7-8 with TRBJ2-1, with D possibly being TRBD2 (5 bases). The CDR3 consists of 18 residues. Germline V gene sequence: CDR1 SGHVS, CDR2 FQNEAQ. V was shortened by 1 base and J by 0 bases, with 16 bases between the two germline ends. Full variable domain (missing parts from reference TRBV7-8 and TRBJ2-1): GAGVSQSPRYKVAKRGQDVALRCDPISGHVSLFWYQQALGQGPEFLTYFQNEAQLDKSGLPSDRFFAERPEGSVSTLKIQRTQQEDSAVYLCASSLVWTDGSSYNEQFFGPGTRLTVL.

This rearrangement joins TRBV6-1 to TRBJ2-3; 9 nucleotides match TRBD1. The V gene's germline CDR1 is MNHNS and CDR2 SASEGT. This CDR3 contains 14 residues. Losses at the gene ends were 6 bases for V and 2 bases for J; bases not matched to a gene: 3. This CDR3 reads CASSNRGHTDTQYF. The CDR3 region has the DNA TGTGCCAGCAGCAACAGGGGGCACACAGATACGCAGTATTTT.

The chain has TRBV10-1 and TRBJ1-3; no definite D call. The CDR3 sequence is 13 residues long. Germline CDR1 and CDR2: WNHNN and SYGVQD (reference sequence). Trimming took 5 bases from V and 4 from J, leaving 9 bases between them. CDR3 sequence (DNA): TGCGCCAGCAGTCGGTCATCCGGAAACACCATATATTTT. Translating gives CASSRSSGNTIYF.

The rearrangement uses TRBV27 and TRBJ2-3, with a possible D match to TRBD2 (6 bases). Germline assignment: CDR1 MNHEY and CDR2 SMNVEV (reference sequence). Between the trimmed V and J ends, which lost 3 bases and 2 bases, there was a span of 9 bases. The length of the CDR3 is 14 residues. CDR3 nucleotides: TGTGCCAGCAGTTTCCGGACTACCACAGATACGCAGTATTTT. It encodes CASSFRTTTDTQYF.

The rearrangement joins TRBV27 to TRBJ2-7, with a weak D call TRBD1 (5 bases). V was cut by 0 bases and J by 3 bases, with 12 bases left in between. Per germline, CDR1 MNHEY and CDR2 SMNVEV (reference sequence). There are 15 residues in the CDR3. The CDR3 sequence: CASSLSPGKVYEQYF. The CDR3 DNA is TGTGCCAGCAGTTTATCCCCAGGGAAGGTCTACGAGCAGTACTTC.

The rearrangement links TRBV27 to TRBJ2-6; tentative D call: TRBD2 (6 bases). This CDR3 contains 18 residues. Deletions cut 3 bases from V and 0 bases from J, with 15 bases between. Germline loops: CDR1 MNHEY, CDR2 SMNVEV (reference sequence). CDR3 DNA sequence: TGTGCCAGCAGTTTGGGGCCGGGGGTAAGCTCTGGGGCCAACGTCCTGACTTTC. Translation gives CASSLGPGVSSGANVLTF.

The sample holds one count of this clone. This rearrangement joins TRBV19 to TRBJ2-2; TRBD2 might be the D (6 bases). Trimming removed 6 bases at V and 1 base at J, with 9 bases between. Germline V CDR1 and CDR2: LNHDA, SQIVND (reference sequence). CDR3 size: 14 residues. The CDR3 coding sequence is TGTGCCAGTAGCCGGAGGGGGAACACCGGGGAGCTGTTTTTT. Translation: CASSRRGNTGELFF. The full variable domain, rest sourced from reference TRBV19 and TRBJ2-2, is DGGITQSPKYLFRKEGQNVTLSCEQNLNHDAMYWYRQDPGQGLRLIYYSQIVNDFQKGDIAEGYSVSREKKESFPLTVTSAQKNPTAFYLCASSRRGNTGELFFGEGSRLTVL.

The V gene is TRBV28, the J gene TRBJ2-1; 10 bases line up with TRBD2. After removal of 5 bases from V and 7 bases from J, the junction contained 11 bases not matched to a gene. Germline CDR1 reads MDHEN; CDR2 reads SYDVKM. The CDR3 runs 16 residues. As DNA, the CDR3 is TGTGCCAGCAGTCCCGGCGGGCTAGCGGGAGTAAATGAGCAGTTCTTC. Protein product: CASSPGGLAGVNEQFF.

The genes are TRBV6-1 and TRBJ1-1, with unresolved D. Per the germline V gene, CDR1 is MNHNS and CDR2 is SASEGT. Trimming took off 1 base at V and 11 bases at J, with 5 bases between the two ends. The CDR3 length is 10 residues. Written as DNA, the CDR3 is TGTGCCAGCAGTGAAGTGAGGGCTTTCTTT. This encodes CASSEVRAFF.

The CDR3 DNA follows: TGTGCCTGGAAGATACAGGGTAGGTCAACTCTGAACACTGAAGCTTTCTTT. It translates to CAWKIQGRSTLNTEAFF. This chain connects TRBV30 to TRBJ1-1; possible D gene TRBD1, 6 bases. CDR3 length: 17 residues. Trimming left V 4 bases short and J 0 bases short, with 21 bases between. From germline, CDR1 is GTSNPN and CDR2 SVGIG (reference sequence). Filled out from reference TRBV30 and TRBJ1-1, the complete variable domain reads SQTIHQWPATLVQPVGSPLSLECTVEGTSNPNLYWYRQAAGRGLQLLFYSVGIGQISSEVPQNLSASRPQDRQFILSSKKLLLSDSGFYLCAWKIQGRSTLNTEAFFGQGTRLTVV.

The CDR3 bases are TGTGCCAGCAGCTTAGGCGGGAGGCCGATCAATGAGCAGTTCTTC. Its translation is CASSLGGRPINEQFF. This chain connects TRBV7-8 to TRBJ2-1; 8 nucleotides align to TRBD2. Germline CDR1 and CDR2: SGHVS and FQNEAQ. V lost 1 base, J lost 6 bases, and 5 bases stayed unmatched. The CDR3 is made up of 15 amino acids.

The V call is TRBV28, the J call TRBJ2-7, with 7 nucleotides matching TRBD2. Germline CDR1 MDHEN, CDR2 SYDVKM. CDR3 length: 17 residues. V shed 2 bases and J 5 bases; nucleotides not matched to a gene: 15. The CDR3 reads CASSLTVGSGLIHEQYF. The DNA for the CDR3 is TGTGCCAGCAGTTTAACCGTGGGTAGCGGGCTAATCCACGAGCAGTACTTC.

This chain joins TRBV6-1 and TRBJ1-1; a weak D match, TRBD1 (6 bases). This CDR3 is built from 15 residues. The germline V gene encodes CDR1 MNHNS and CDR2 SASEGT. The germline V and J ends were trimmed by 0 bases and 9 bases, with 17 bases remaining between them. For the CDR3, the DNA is TGTGCCAGCAGTGAAGCGCACCAGGGACACAGTCAAGCTTTCTTT. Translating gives CASSEAHQGHSQAFF.